This TCR beta chain was identified during a study of OX40 agonist ivuxolimab in advanced cancers. Study at large: Ivuxolimab, an antibody that agonizes OX40 (CD134), was administered to the patients.

The germline V gene encodes CDR1 LNHNV and CDR2 YYDKDF (reference sequence). The CDR3 covers 13 residues. Trimming shortened V by 6 bases and J by 7 bases, and 10 bases separated the two germline ends. Comments on this clone: Its antigen remains unknown.

The method was immunoSEQ multiplex PCR; TCRdb's version includes in-frame clones alone and lacks a portion of them. The sample has just under 80,000 clones; almost 85% are singletons. Findings and limits, study-wide: Some nonresponders also had low normalized T-cell clonal expansion. There was clonal expansion of CD4+ and CD8+ blood T cells by week 6 at 0.1 to 3.0 mg/kg. Compared with CD4+, CD8+ T cells on average had more expanded clones.

The sequencing used CD4+ or CD8+ T cells sorted from blood, collected in a trial of the OX40 agonist ivuxolimab. The receptor was isolated from an adult with an advanced solid tumor such as melanoma, head and neck, liver or kidney cancer. The genes are TRBV15 and TRBJ1-6; perhaps TRBD1 as D (5 bases). DNA of the CDR3: TGTGCCACCAGGGCAGGGCCCAATTCACCCCTCCACTTT. Translating gives CATRAGPNSPLHF.